This entry concerns a single TCR beta chain. The count of this clone is one. Its antigen remains unidentified. Base qualities are not provided; no much larger clone lies one nucleotide away. The cohort consisted of 600 to 750 healthy bone marrow donors. At the time of sampling, all cohort members were nominally healthy, though unrecorded immune exposures were likely present. The donor was CMV seronegative and was included in the group of a few hundred seronegative cohort members. Every donor gave a peripheral blood sample, and the peripheral blood mononuclear cells from that sample were used for TCR beta sequencing. Genomic DNA extraction from the blood cell samples was performed with the Qiagen DNeasy Blood Extraction Kit. The CDR3 measures 14 amino acids from cysteine to phenylalanine. Left in the record is the CDR3 DNA by itself, 42 bases read in frame from the first base. CDR1 SGDLS and CDR2 YYNGEE are derived from the germline V gene. V is shortened by 5 bases, J by 9 bases, and the region joining them spans 18 bases.

Library preparation used the immunoSEQ multiplex PCR assay. For the multiplex PCR, a mixture combining 60 forward primers for TCR Vbeta segments and 13 reverse primers for TCR Jbeta segments was used. The CDR3 region of rearranged TCR beta genes was amplified from genomic DNA by a multiplex PCR assay. Amplified TCR beta libraries were sequenced as 87-base-pair reads on the Illumina HiSeq System. In the paper's pipeline: A later analysis tallied tens of millions of unique TCR beta chains across the 700 or so repertoires, and around 9.9 million of those chains were shared by two or more donors. A nearest-neighbor algorithm error-corrected the raw reads and collapsed the reads into unique sequences, merging closely related sequences to remove PCR and sequencing errors. V, D and J gene segments were assigned by aligning CDR3 sequences to IMGT reference sequences. For a sequence to be retained, a match of at least six nucleotides was required to both a V gene segment and a J gene segment. A rearrangement was called productive if the CDR3 had no stop codons and remained in frame with V and J, and every other rearrangement was called non-productive. CDR3 was defined according to IMGT convention as the region running from the second conserved V-encoded cysteine to the conserved J-encoded phenylalanine. The earlier analysis of about 640 of the donors excluded any sequence lacking an unambiguous match to a single V gene segment. In an earlier analysis of roughly 600 of the donors, a V segment was called functional when productive rearrangements were above 56.7%, and segregating when the standard deviation between donors exceeded 5%. A statistical classification framework was developed to diagnose cytomegalovirus status using the catalog of TCR beta chain sequences. A later analysis assigned V and J genes by comparing TCR nucleotide sequences with IMGT/GENE-DB human TR gene sequences. The TCRdist pipeline was used in a later analysis to assign CDR3 sequences and most-parsimonious VDJ recombination scenarios. A later analysis defined each TCR beta chain by its CDR3 amino acid sequence plus V-gene family, and excluded reads lacking a unique V-gene family. A later analysis removed 450 to 600 highly shared, low-generation-probability nucleotide sequences to deal with suspected cross-contamination and a sequencing artifact. A later analysis calculated a clonal expansion index for each public chain from normalized within-repertoire ranks of inferred template counts. Generation probabilities in a later analysis came from a VDJ recombination model fitted to out-of-frame rearrangements, and those results were checked against IGoR. In a later analysis, TCR-TCR, TCR-HLA and TCR-CMV co-occurrence was scored with hypergeometric tests, and a repertoire-size bias correction was applied to TCR pairs. A later analysis estimated false discovery rates by permuting HLA or CMV assignments 20 times. A later analysis grouped co-occurring TCRs with DBSCAN, adding TCRdist sequence similarity when clustering within HLA-allele-positive subsets. Repertoires with fewer than 30,000 or more than 120,000 public chains were left out of co-occurrence clustering, as were five repertoires with anomalous nucleotide sharing. The clones in this table, taken by TCRdb from immuneACCESS, are in-frame only. Not every clone is retained; where verified, under half of the shortfall comes from an unresolved V gene, and the cause of the rest is unknown. The DNA gave D and trimming, while V, J and clone size come from that table. The sample profile shows roughly 170,000 clones; around 80% of them were found once. The top ten constitute 0.6% to 0.9% of the sample.

The data originate from a study of cytomegalovirus exposure and HLA in healthy donors (dated by TCRdb to the late 2010s). Background for the entire study: According to an earlier analysis of a few hundred of the donors, 150 million to 200 million T cells yielded over 90 million unique TCR beta sequences and approximately 300 Gb of sequence data. Approximately 300 gigabases of sequencing data and 70 million to 100 million unique TCR sequences made up an early release that covered over 550 HLA-typed donors. The genetic ancestry cluster associated with self-reported Caucasian donors included around four fifths of the 300 to 450 genotyped donors. The study was designed to test whether signatures of past pathogen exposure could be identified by cataloging public T cell receptors. The study used immunosequencing to profile the T cell repertoires of some 600 subjects and linked those repertoires to cytomegalovirus serostatus. Along with the approximately 600-subject first cohort, a separate validation cohort of over 90 different subjects was used. To predict cytomegalovirus infection status, the study brought together high-throughput TCR immunosequencing, statistical association of individual TCRs with disease status, and machine learning. A later analysis re-examined previously published TCR beta repertoires from 610 or so donors and added high-resolution HLA genotyping to investigate patterns of TCR occurrence. In the later analysis, no new phenotypic data were used to find candidate immune exposures; instead, reliance was placed on TCR beta sequences and their occurrence across donors. An earlier analysis of 587 of the donors used high-throughput TCR beta sequencing to judge whether each TCR beta V gene segment behaved as functional or pseudogenic. Donor age, sex, ethnicity and CMV serostatus were compiled together with the repertoire data. A later genetic analysis took genome-wide SNP genotypes for about 65% of the 666 donors and used that subset as a discovery cohort. Every discovery cohort repertoire had been produced on one sequencing platform. HLA typing included class I and class II loci at four-digit resolution. The number of typed donors differed by locus: about 620-640 for A, B, C, DRB1 and DQB1; about 520 for DQA1; around 580 for DPA1; and around 470 for DPB1. Roughly 5 DR-DQ haplotypes were handled as single units for association and clustering, since linkage in the cohort was strong. Among roughly 400 genotyped donors of the cohort, an average of around 250,000 unique TCR beta nucleotide sequences was sequenced per donor, of which about 18% were non-productive.

Study-wide conclusions, independent of this receptor: Most CMV-associated TCR beta chains appeared to be HLA-restricted in a later analysis, and the HLA associations seemed to be driven largely by CMV exposure. HLA typing was unavailable for some donors at each locus, so association tests used only the typed subset. A later genetic analysis associated a missense DCLRE1C variant with V-gene and J-gene trimming of TCR beta chains, and an independent cohort replicated the association. Linkage disequilibrium might explain the correlated functional status among segregating V segments, but an unknown experimental factor could not be excluded. A later genetic analysis reported fewer N-insertions in productive TCRs among donors in an Asian-associated ancestry cluster than the approximately 670-donor mean. Only TCR beta chains were sequenced in this cohort, and the absence of alpha or paired-chain data limited detectable features. In a later analysis, TCR association rates were found to vary across HLA loci, with the most associated TCRs seen for DRB1 alleles and the fewest for HLA-C alleles. When HLA alleles, especially DR and DQ, strongly co-occurred, TCR associations were difficult to assign to individual alleles. Because counts were too low, around 17 rarely observed V segments, including chromosome 9 orphons, were left out of the earlier analysis of roughly 600 of the donors. A further reported finding was that TCR beta sequences accurately predicted the HLA-A and HLA-B alleles for most subjects in the first cohort. The sequencing pipeline was judged likely to have produced a cluster of highly shared sequence variants as a technical artifact. In both the original and validation cohorts, the classifier was reported to diagnose cytomegalovirus status with high specificity and sensitivity. Some IMGT-functional V segments, including TRBV6-2 and TRBV6-3, could not be distinguished by the 87-base-pair reads and were therefore excluded. Presence/absence analyses assumed roughly uniform sequencing depth across donors, an assumption that may not hold. The authors suggested that the approach could potentially be extended to other disease states and immunological phenotypes. The study listed around 160 TCR beta chains as associated with cytomegalovirus. In a later analysis, about 17,000 TCR beta sequences were associated with specific HLA alleles at a false discovery rate of 0.05. A few of the identified cytomegalovirus-associated TCR beta chains were confirmed in vitro to be specific for cytomegalovirus antigens. In a later analysis, HLA-associated TCR beta chains showed more clonal expansion and lower generation probabilities than non-associated chains that were equally common. In a later analysis, several top co-occurrence clusters were reported to appear linked to parvovirus B19, influenza, CMV and Epstein-Barr virus. Most TCR sequences were observed very rarely across donors, whereas some public TCRs were present in many individuals. Immune exposure information for the cohort was limited to CMV serostatus. In an earlier analysis of more than 450 of the donors, most TCR beta V segments were observed in productive rearrangements about 87% or about 30% of the time, broadly matching IMGT annotations.

Sequencing was done on a sample of PBMCs. The sequence is built from TRBV9 and TRBJ1-3; the D gene cannot be named for sure. The source of this sequence is a female donor in good health and CMV-seronegative. The DNA sequence reads TGTGCCAGCAGAGCCGGGAAGTCTGCCGGCACCATATATTTT. It is translated as CASRAGKSAGTIYF.